This T cell receptor (beta chain) originates from a study of OX40 agonist ivuxolimab in advanced cancers. Clones were sequenced by immunoSEQ multiplex PCR, and TCRdb holds only the in-frame ones, with some missing. This table holds about 58,000 clones, around 83% found once. The CDR3 is 19 residues long. Germline CDR1 MGHRA, CDR2 YSYEKL. With regard to this clone: One junction end disagrees with the germline gene, perhaps due to a read error.

The starting material was CD4+ or CD8+ T cells sorted from blood, obtained in a trial of the OX40 agonist ivuxolimab. The origin of this receptor is an adult with an advanced solid tumor such as melanoma, head and neck, liver or kidney cancer. The rearrangement links TRBV4-1 to TRBJ1-6; D unresolved. The DNA for the CDR3 is TGCGCCAGCAGCGAAGAAACGGGTGGTCGGGGTTATTATAATTCACCCCTCCACTTT. Amino acids: CASSEETGGRGYYNSPLHF.